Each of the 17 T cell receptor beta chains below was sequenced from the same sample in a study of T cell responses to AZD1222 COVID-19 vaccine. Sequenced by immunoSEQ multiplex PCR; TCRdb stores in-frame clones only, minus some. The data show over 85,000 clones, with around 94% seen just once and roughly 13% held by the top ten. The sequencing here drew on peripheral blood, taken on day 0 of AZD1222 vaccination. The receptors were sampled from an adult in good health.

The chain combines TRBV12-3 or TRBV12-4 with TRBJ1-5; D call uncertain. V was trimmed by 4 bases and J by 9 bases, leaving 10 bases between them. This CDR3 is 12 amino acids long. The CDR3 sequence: CASSSVSRPQHF. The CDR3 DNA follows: TGTGCCAGCAGTTCGGTAAGTCGGCCCCAGCATTTT.

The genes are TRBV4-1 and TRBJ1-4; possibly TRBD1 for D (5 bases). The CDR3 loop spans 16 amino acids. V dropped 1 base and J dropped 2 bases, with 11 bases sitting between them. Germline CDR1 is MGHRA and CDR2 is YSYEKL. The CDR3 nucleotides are TGCGCCAGCAGCCAAGTGACTTGGGGGACTAATGAAAAACTGTTTTTT. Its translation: CASSQVTWGTNEKLFF.

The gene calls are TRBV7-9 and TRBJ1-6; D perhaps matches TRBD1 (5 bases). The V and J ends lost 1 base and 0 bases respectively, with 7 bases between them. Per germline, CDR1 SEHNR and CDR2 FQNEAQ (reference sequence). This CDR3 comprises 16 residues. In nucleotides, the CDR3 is TGTGCCAGCAGCTTAGGGGGCGGCTCCTATAATTCACCCCTCCACTTT. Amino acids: CASSLGGGSYNSPLHF.

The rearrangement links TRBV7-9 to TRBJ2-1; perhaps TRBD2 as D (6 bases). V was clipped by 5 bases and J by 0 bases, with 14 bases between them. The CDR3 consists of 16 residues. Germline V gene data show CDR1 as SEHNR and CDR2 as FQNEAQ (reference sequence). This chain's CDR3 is CASSSSGTASYNEQFF. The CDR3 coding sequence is TGTGCCAGCAGCAGCTCCGGGACTGCCTCCTACAATGAGCAGTTCTTC.

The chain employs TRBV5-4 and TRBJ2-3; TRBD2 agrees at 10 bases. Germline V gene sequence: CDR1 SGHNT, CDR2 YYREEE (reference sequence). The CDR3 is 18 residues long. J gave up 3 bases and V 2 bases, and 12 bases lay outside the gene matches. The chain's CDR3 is CASSFLAGDGFGTDTQYF. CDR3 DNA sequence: TGTGCCAGCAGCTTCCTAGCGGGAGACGGGTTTGGGACAGATACGCAGTATTTT.

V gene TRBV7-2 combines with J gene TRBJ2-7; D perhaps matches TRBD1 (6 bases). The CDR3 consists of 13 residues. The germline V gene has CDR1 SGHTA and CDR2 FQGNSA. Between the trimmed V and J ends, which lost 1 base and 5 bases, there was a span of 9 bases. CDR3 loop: CASSLGTENEQYF. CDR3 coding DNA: TGTGCCAGCAGCTTAGGGACAGAGAACGAGCAGTACTTC.

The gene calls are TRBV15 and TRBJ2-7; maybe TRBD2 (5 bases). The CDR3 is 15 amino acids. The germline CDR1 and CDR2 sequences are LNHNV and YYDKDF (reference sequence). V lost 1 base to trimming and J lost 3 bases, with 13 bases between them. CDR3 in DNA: TGTGCCACCAGCAGAGGAGGCGACGGGGTCTACGAGCAGTACTTC. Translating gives CATSRGGDGVYEQYF. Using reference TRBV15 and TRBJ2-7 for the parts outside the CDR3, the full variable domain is DAMVIQNPRYQVTQFGKPVTLSCSQTLNHNVMYWYQQKSSQAPKLLFHYYDKDFNNEADTPDNFQSRRPNTSFCFLDIRSPGLGDTAMYLCATSRGGDGVYEQYFGPGTRLTVT.

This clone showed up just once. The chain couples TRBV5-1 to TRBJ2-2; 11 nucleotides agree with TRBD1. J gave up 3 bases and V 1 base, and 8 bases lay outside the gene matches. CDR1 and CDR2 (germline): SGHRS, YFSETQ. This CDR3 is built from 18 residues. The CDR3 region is CASSLFVGQGADTGELFF. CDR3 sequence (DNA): TGCGCCAGCAGCTTGTTCGTTGGACAGGGGGCCGACACCGGGGAGCTGTTTTTT.

The CDR3 bases are TGTGCCAGCAGCCCTCCCAGCCTCGTTAGCGTTTATGGCTACACCTTC. This gives the protein CASSPPSLVSVYGYTF. The chain employs TRBV7-8 and TRBJ1-2; no definite D call. CDR3 length: 16 amino acids. The V gene's germline CDR1 is SGHVS and CDR2 FQNEAQ. V lost 5 bases and J lost 5, with 21 bases in between. The full variable domain, with the rest looked up from reference TRBV7-8 and TRBJ1-2, is GAGVSQSPRYKVAKRGQDVALRCDPISGHVSLFWYQQALGQGPEFLTYFQNEAQLDKSGLPSDRFFAERPEGSVSTLKIQRTQQEDSAVYLCASSPPSLVSVYGYTFGSGTRLTVV.

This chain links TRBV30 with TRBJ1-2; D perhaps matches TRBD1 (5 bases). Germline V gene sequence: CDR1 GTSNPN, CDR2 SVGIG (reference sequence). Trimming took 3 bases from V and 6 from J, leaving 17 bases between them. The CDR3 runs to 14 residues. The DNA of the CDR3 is TGTGCCTGGAGCGTAATAACGGGGGACCATGGCTACACCTTC. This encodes CAWSVITGDHGYTF. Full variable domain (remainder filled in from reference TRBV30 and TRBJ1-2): SQTIHQWPATLVQPVGSPLSLECTVEGTSNPNLYWYRQAAGRGLQLLFYSVGIGQISSEVPQNLSASRPQDRQFILSSKKLLLSDSGFYLCAWSVITGDHGYTFGSGTRLTVV.

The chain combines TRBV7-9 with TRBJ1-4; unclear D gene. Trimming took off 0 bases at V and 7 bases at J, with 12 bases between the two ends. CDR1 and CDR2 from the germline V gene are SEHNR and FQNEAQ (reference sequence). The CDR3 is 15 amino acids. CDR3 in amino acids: CASSLATGSGEKLFF. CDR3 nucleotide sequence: TGTGCCAGCAGCTTAGCCACCGGTAGTGGTGAAAAACTGTTTTTT.

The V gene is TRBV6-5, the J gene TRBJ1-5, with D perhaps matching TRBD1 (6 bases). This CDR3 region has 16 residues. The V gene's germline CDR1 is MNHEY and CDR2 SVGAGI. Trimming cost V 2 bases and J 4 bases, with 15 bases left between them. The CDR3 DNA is TGTGCCAGCAGTTACGAGGGGGGAGGGGGTAATCAGCCCCAGCATTTT. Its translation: CASSYEGGGGNQPQHF.

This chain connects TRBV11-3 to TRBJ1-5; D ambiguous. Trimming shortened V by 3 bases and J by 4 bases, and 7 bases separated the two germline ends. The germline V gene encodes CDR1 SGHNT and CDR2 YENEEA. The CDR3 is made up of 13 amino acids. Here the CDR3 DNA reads TGTGCCAGCAGCTTTCGCACAAATCAGCCCCAGCATTTT. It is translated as CASSFRTNQPQHF.

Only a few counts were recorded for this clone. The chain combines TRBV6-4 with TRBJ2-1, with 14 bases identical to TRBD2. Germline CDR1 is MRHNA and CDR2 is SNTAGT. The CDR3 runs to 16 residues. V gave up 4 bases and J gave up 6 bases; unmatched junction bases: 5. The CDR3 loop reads CASSAIGTSGSNEQFF. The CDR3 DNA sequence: TGTGCCAGCAGTGCAATAGGGACTAGCGGGAGCAATGAGCAGTTCTTC.

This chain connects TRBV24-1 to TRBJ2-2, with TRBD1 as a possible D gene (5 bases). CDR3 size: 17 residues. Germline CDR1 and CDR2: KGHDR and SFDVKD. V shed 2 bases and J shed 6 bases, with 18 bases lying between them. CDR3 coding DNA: TGTGCCACCAGTGATTCAGGGTGGCCCCAGAATCCCGGGGAGCTGTTTTTT. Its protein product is CATSDSGWPQNPGELFF.

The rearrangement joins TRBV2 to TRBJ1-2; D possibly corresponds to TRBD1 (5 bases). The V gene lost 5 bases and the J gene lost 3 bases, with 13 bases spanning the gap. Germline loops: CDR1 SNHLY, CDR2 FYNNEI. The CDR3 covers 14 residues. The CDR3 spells CASSPRGAYYGYTF. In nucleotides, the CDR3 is TGTGCCAGCAGTCCGAGGGGCGCCTACTATGGCTACACCTTC.

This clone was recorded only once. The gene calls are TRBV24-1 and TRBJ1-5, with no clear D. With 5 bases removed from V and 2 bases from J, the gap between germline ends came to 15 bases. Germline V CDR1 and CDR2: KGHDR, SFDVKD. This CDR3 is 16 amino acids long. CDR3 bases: TGTGCCACCAGTGGGGATGGTTTTGGGGGCAATCAGCCCCAGCATTTT. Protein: CATSGDGFGGNQPQHF.